Each of the 13 T cell receptor beta chains below was sequenced from the same sample in a study of shared T cell receptors in the human thymus. TCRdb's table, derived via immunoSEQ multiplex PCR, lists solely in-frame clones and lacks some. The sample includes about 540,000 clones, roughly 74% seen only once; the top ten take 0.013%. These data also featured in a second study, about human thymus T cells.

The sample was thymocytes. The receptors originated from a boy in the first two years of life with a congenital heart defect.

The CDR3, as DNA: TGTGCCACCAGCAGAGATCCAGCGCTAGCCAAAAACATTCAGTACTTC. The encoded protein is CATSRDPALAKNIQYF. This chain connects TRBV15 to TRBJ2-4; no clear D. CDR3 length: 16 amino acids. Germline values: CDR1 LNHNV, CDR2 YYDKDF (reference sequence). V lost 0 bases, J lost 0 bases, and 9 bases lay in between.

The rearrangement links TRBV27 to TRBJ1-2; no clear D gene. Germline-derived CDR1 and CDR2 are MNHEY and SMNVEV (reference sequence). V lost 4 bases and J lost 4, with 16 bases in between. This CDR3 region has 15 residues. The CDR3 DNA reads as TGTGCCAGCAGTTCCGGCTCTCGACGCGGCTATGGCTACACCTTC. This codes for CASSSGSRRGYGYTF.

The chain has TRBV7-2 and TRBJ1-4; TRBD1 matches 9 bases. The CDR3 totals 19 residues. Looked up from germline, CDR1 is SGHTA and CDR2 is FQGNSA. Trimming took 5 bases from V and 5 from J; bases not matched to a gene: 18. The CDR3 DNA follows: TGTGCCAGCAGCGCAGAGGGTTCCGGGACAGGGAAGGGAAATGAAAAACTGTTTTTT. Translated: CASSAEGSGTGKGNEKLFF. Together with reference TRBV7-2 and TRBJ1-4, the CDR3 gives the full variable domain: GAGVSQSPSNKVTEKGKDVELRCDPISGHTALYWYRQSLGQGLEFLIYFQGNSAPDKSGLPSDRFSAERTGGSVSTLTIQRTQQEDSAVYLCASSAEGSGTGKGNEKLFFGSGTQLSVL.

The chain couples TRBV18 to TRBJ2-7; TRBD2 matches 9 bases. V was clipped by 3 bases and J by 6 bases; unmatched bases: 6. CDR3 size: 14 residues. Germline V gene data show CDR1 as KGHSH and CDR2 as LQKENI. The CDR3 DNA sequence: TGTGCCAGCTCACCCCTGGGGCGGGAGGGCGAGCAGTACTTC. Protein: CASSPLGREGEQYF.

The chain has TRBV5-1 and TRBJ2-2; the match to TRBD1 covers 10 bases. Germline values: CDR1 SGHRS, CDR2 YFSETQ. The CDR3 runs to 15 residues. V gave up 2 bases and J gave up 5 bases; unmatched junction bases: 3. The CDR3 DNA reads as TGCGCCAGCAGCTTTGGGACAGGGGAAACCGGGGAGCTGTTTTTT. Protein: CASSFGTGETGELFF. The variable domain in full, with the rest retrieved from reference TRBV5-1 and TRBJ2-2, is KAGVTQTPRYLIKTRGQQVTLSCSPISGHRSVSWYQQTPGQGLQFLFEYFSETQRNKGNFPGRFSGRQFSNSRSEMNVSTLELGDSALYLCASSFGTGETGELFFGEGSRLTVL.

This clone was recorded once. The CDR3 sequence is CATLAGRAGDEQFF. DNA for the CDR3: TGTGCCACTCTCGCCGGGAGGGCCGGGGATGAGCAGTTCTTC. The V gene is TRBV19, the J gene TRBJ2-1; 8 nucleotides match TRBD2. With V trimmed by 10 bases and J by 8 bases, 13 bases remained unmatched. CDR3 length: 14 amino acids. Germline CDR1 reads LNHDA; CDR2 reads SQIVND (reference sequence).

Details on this clone: Additional DNA sequences in this sample encode the identical CDR3. The chain uses TRBV4-1 and TRBJ2-1, with 10 bases that match TRBD2. The CDR3 length is 20 residues. Looked up from germline, CDR1 is MGHRA and CDR2 is YSYEKL. V lost 2 bases to trimming and J lost 1 base; unmatched junction nucleotides: 14. The CDR3 bases are TGCGCCAGCAGCCAACCGGGACTAGCGACCACCAGGGGATCCTACAATGAGCAGTTCTTC. This sequence encodes CASSQPGLATTRGSYNEQFF.

The table lists this clone with a count of one. The chain couples TRBV7-9 to TRBJ2-7; 15 nucleotides match TRBD2. The CDR3 sequence is 18 residues long. Germline loops: CDR1 SEHNR, CDR2 FQNEAQ (reference sequence). The V and J ends lost 4 bases and 0 bases, in that order; junction bases with no gene match: 7. The CDR3 bases are TGTGCCAGCAGCTCGGGACTAGCGGGAGGTCTAAACTCCTACGAGCAGTACTTC. It is translated as CASSSGLAGGLNSYEQYF. The full variable domain, its missing parts supplied by reference TRBV7-9 and TRBJ2-7, is DTGVSQNPRHKITKRGQNVTFRCDPISEHNRLYWYRQTLGQGPEFLTYFQNEAQLEKSRLLSDRFSAERPKGSFSTLEIQRTEQGDSAMYLCASSSGLAGGLNSYEQYFGPGTRLTVT.

V gene TRBV21-1 combines with J gene TRBJ2-7; the listed D gene, TRBD1, was not tested against the DNA. TRBV21-1 is shown as a pseudogene. This CDR3 comprises 17 residues. The CDR3 loop is CASSKEGGQGPSYEQYF. DNA of the CDR3: TGTGCCAGCAGCAAAGAAGGAGGACAGGGCCCCTCCTACGAGCAGTACTTC.

The chain uses TRBV15 and TRBJ2-7; D is unclear. The germline V gene has CDR1 LNHNV and CDR2 YYDKDF (reference sequence). The CDR3 has 11 residues. The ends were cut back, 8 bases at V and 6 bases at J, with 11 bases in the middle. The CDR3 here is CATADKFEQYF. Written as DNA, the CDR3 is TGTGCCACCGCCGACAAGTTCGAGCAGTACTTC.

This sequence joins TRBV5-1 and TRBJ2-6, with 12 nucleotides matching TRBD1. CDR1 is SGHRS and CDR2 is YFSETQ in the germline V gene. The CDR3 spans 21 residues. Unmatched junction bases numbered 13, after V lost 3 bases and J lost 0 bases. The CDR3 nucleotides read TGCGCCAGCAGCTCTATCATTTGGGGGACAGGGGGCGCCTCTGGGGCCAACGTCCTGACTTTC. This gives the protein CASSSIIWGTGGASGANVLTF. The full variable domain, in which reference TRBV5-1 and TRBJ2-6 provide the parts outside the CDR3, is KAGVTQTPRYLIKTRGQQVTLSCSPISGHRSVSWYQQTPGQGLQFLFEYFSETQRNKGNFPGRFSGRQFSNSRSEMNVSTLELGDSALYLCASSSIIWGTGGASGANVLTFGAGSRLTVL.

This chain joins TRBV30 and TRBJ2-4, with 10 nucleotides matching TRBD2. Trimming cost V 5 bases and J 1 base; bases outside gene matches: 5. This CDR3 is 15 amino acids long. Per germline, CDR1 GTSNPN and CDR2 SVGIG (reference sequence). The chain's CDR3 is CAWADSGRAKNIQYF. In nucleotides, the CDR3 is TGTGCCTGGGCCGATAGCGGGAGGGCCAAAAACATTCAGTACTTC.

This clone has a handful of counts. The CDR3 protein is CASSLRLASSYEQYF. The CDR3 DNA sequence: TGTGCCAGCAGCTTGAGGCTAGCGAGCTCCTACGAGCAGTACTTC. The rearrangement links TRBV11-3 to TRBJ2-7; tentatively, D is TRBD2 (6 bases). V shed 3 bases and J shed 0 bases, with 12 bases lying between them. The CDR3 sequence is 15 residues long. Germline assignment: CDR1 SGHNT and CDR2 YENEEA.